This T cell receptor beta chain stems from a study of T-cell reconstitution after alpha-beta-depleted transplantation in children. This CDR3 comprises 12 residues. Trimming took off 5 bases at V and 10 bases at J, with 13 bases between the two ends. Germline CDR1 and CDR2: MNHEY and SVGEGT. Study conclusions and caveats: Several hundred expanded graft clones reportedly gave rise to the alpha-beta T cells present about two months after transplant. T-cell counts and diversity at one year post-transplant came mainly from newly produced T cells. Surviving recipient cells, namely T cells and thymic progenitors, were the source of high day-60 TCRbeta diversity in some patients.

Unique molecular identifiers were incorporated when the TCRbeta library was constructed. TCRdb passed the PCR reads through MiXCR, listing each CDR3 protein once. The data contain 550,000 to 600,000 distinct CDR3 sequences, 23% of them singletons. About this clonotype: The antigen is unknown.

Sequenced material: PBMCs, mostly from graft donor cells, taken 360 days after TCRalphabeta/CD19-depleted stem cell transplant. V usage is TRBV6-2 or TRBV6-3 and J usage is TRBJ2-3; a weak D match, TRBD1 (5 bases). The receptor comes from a boy in the first two years of life who had a stem cell transplant for acute myeloid leukemia, so the T cells may come from the graft donor. CDR3 loop: CASSGRRGPQYF. Written as DNA, the CDR3 is TGTGCCAGCAGTGGAAGAAGGGGCCCGCAGTATTTT.